This TCR beta chain was obtained from a study of shared clonotypes between healthy human individuals. Study conclusions and caveats: There were few donors, and this limited the genetic and exposure-history diversity represented. Naive CD4 clonotypes overlapped across a handful of donors at approximately 5%. Non-shared clonotypes had lower generation probabilities than clonotypes shared by all four sorted-subset donors.

The CDR3 loop spans 13 amino acids. Germline loops: CDR1 GTSNPN, CDR2 SVGIG (reference sequence). The V gene lost 3 bases and the J gene lost 2 bases, with 10 bases spanning the gap. Everyone who donated was a Caucasian adult who lived in Nashville, Tennessee. In this sample, this clone turned up once. Its specificity is not known. TCRdb keeps only in-frame clones here, not all; method: immunoSEQ multiplex PCR. The data show around 1,100,000 clones, with roughly 77% seen just once and more than 0.85% held by the top ten. The J gene is TRBJ1-2, the V gene TRBV30, with D possibly TRBD1 on 6 matching bases. The receptor comes from a man younger than 35 in good health. Some clones in this sample may be carry-over from other donors' samples. Material for sequencing was memory CD4+ T cells from PBMCs. The subset was: CD45RA-negative fraction. CDR3: CAWRATGNYGYTF. Here the CDR3 DNA reads TGTGCCTGGAGGGCGACAGGAAACTATGGCTACACCTTC.